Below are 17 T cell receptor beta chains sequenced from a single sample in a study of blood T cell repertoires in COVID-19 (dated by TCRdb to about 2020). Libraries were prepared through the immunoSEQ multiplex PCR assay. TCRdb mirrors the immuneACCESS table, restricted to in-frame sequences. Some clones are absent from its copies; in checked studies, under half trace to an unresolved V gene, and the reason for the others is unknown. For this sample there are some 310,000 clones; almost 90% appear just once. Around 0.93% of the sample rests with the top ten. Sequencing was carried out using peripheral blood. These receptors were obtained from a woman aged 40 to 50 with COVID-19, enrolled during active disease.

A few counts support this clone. The CDR3 spells CASRGAGSNQPQHF. Written as DNA, the CDR3 is TGTGCCAGCCGCGGGGCGGGGAGCAATCAGCCCCAGCATTTT. The rearrangement uses TRBV28 and TRBJ1-5, with TRBD1 as a possible D gene (5 bases). The CDR3 loop spans 14 amino acids. Germline V gene data show CDR1 as MDHEN and CDR2 as SYDVKM. V was pared by 8 bases and J by 1 base, with 12 bases between.

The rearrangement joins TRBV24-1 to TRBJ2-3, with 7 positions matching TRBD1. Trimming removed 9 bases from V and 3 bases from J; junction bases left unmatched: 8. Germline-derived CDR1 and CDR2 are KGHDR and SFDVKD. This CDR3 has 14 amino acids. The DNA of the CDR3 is TGTGCCACCGCCGGGACAGACGTTACAGATACGCAGTATTTT. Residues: CATAGTDVTDTQYF.

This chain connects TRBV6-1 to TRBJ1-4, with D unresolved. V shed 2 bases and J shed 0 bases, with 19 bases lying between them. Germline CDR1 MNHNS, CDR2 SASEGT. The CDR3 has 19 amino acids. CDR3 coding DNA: TGTGCCAGCAGTGAATACGGGGTTTTACGCTCGTCAACTAATGAAAAACTGTTTTTT. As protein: CASSEYGVLRSSTNEKLFF.

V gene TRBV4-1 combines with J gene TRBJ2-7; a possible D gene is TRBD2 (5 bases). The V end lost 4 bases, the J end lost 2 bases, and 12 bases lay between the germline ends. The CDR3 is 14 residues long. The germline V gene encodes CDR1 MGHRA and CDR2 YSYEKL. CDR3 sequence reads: CASSPGPGTYEQYF. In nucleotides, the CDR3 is TGCGCCAGCAGCCCCGGCCCCGGGACCTACGAGCAGTACTTC.

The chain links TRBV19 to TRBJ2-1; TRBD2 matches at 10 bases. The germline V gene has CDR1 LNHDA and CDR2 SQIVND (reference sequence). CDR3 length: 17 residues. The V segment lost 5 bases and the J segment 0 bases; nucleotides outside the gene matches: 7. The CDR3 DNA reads TGTGCCAGTAGTGCCCACCCTAGCGGGGGCTCCTACAATGAGCAGTTCTTC. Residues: CASSAHPSGGSYNEQFF.

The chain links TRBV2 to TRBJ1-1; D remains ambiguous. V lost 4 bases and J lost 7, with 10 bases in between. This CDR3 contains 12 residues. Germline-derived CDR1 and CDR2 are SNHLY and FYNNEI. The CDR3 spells CASSVSGVEAFF. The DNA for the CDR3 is TGTGCCAGCAGTGTATCGGGAGTTGAAGCTTTCTTT.

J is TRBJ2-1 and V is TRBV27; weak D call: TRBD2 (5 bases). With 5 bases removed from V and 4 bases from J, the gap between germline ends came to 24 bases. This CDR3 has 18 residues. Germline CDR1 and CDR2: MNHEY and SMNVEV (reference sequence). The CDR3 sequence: CASSTRQVGVLLYNEQFF. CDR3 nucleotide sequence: TGTGCCAGCAGTACACGTCAAGTCGGGGTTCTACTGTACAATGAGCAGTTCTTC.

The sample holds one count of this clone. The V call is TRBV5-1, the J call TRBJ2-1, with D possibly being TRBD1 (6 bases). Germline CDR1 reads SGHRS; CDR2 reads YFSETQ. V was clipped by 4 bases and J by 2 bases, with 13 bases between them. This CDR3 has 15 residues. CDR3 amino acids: CASSPNREAYNEQFF. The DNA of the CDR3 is TGCGCCAGCAGCCCAAACAGGGAAGCCTACAATGAGCAGTTCTTC. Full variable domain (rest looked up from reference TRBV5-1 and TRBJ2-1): KAGVTQTPRYLIKTRGQQVTLSCSPISGHRSVSWYQQTPGQGLQFLFEYFSETQRNKGNFPGRFSGRQFSNSRSEMNVSTLELGDSALYLCASSPNREAYNEQFFGPGTRLTVL.

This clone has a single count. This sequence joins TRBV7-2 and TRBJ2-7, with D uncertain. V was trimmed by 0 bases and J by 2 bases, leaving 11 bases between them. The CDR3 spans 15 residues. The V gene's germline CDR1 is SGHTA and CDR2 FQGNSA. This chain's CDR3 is CASSLAAARTYEQYF. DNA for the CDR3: TGTGCCAGCAGCTTAGCGGCGGCGCGGACCTACGAGCAGTACTTC.

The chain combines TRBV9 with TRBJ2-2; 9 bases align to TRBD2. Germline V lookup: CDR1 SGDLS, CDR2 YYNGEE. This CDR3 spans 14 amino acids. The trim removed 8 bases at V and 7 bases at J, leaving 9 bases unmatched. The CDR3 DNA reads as TGTGCCAGTACCCCGGGACTAGCAGTCGGGGAGCTGTTTTTT. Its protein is CASTPGLAVGELFF.

This chain's CDR3 is CATSRDPSGSTDTQYF. The CDR3 region has the DNA TGTGCCACCAGCAGAGACCCCAGCGGGAGCACAGATACGCAGTATTTT. The chain carries TRBV15 and TRBJ2-3; TRBD2 might be the D (6 bases). Trimming took off 0 bases at V and 0 bases at J, with 10 bases between the two ends. The CDR3 loop spans 16 amino acids. Germline values: CDR1 LNHNV, CDR2 YYDKDF (reference sequence).

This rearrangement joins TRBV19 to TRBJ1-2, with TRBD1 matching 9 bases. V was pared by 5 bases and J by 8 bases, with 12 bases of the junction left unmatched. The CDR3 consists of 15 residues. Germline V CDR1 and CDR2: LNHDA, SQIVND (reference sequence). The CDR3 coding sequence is TGTGCCAGTAGTCCCCCGGGACAGGGATCAGGCGGCTACACCTTC. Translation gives CASSPPGQGSGGYTF.

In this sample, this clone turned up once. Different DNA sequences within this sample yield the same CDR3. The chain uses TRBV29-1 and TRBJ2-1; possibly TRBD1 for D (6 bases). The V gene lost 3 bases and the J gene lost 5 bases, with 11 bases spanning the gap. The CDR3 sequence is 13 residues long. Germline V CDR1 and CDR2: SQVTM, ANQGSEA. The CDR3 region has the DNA TGCAGCGTTGATAGGACAGTAGACAATGAGCAGTTCTTC. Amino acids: CSVDRTVDNEQFF.

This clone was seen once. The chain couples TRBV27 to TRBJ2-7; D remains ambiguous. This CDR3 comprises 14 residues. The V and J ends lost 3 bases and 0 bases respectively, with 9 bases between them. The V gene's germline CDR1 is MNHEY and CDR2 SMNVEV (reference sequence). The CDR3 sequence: CASSLERASYEQYF. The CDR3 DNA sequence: TGTGCCAGCAGTTTGGAGCGAGCCTCCTACGAGCAGTACTTC.

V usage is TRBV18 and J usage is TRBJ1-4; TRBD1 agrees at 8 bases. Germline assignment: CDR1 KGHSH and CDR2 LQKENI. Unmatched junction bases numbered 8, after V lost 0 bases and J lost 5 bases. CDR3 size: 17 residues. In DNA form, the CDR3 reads TGTGCCAGCTCACCACCCCTGAGGACAGGGCTGAATGAAAAACTGTTTTTT. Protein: CASSPPLRTGLNEKLFF.

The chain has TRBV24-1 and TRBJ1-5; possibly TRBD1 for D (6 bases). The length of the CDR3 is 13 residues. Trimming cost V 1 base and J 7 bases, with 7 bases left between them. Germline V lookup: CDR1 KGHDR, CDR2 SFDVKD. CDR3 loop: CATSDFRGQPQHF. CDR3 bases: TGTGCCACCAGTGATTTTAGGGGGCAGCCCCAGCATTTT.

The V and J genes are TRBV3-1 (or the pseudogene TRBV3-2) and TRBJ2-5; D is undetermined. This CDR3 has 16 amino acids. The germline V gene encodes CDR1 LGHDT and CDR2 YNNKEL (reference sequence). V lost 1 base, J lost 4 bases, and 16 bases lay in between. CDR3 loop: CASSQGARDQRETQYF. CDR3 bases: TGTGCCAGCAGCCAAGGGGCCCGCGATCAACGAGAGACCCAGTACTTC.